This T cell receptor (beta chain) came from a study of T cell changes during pregnancy in multiple sclerosis. The CDR3 runs 15 residues. CDR1 and CDR2 (germline): MNHEY, SMNVEV (reference sequence). V gave up 6 bases and J gave up 3 bases, with 17 bases separating them. Only in-frame clones appear in the TCRdb table, and some are missing; sequencing was by immunoSEQ multiplex PCR. Of roughly 30,000 clones in the sample, about 93% were seen once. The sequencing here drew on CD4+ T cells from peripheral blood mononuclear cells, taken in the second trimester of pregnancy. The receptor comes from a female donor with multiple sclerosis, enrolled in a pregnancy study. This rearrangement joins TRBV27 to TRBJ1-1; D is possibly TRBD1 (5 bases). The CDR3 DNA is TGTGCCAGCAGCCGCCCTTCAGGGAGGGACACTGAAGCTTTCTTT. The encoded protein is CASSRPSGRDTEAFF.